These 3 T cell receptor beta chains were sequenced from one sample in a study of OX40 agonist ivuxolimab in advanced cancers. Only in-frame clones appear in the TCRdb table, and some are missing; sequencing was by immunoSEQ multiplex PCR. Here the sample spans nearly 50,000 clones, nearly 90% being singletons. The material sequenced was CD4+ or CD8+ T cells sorted from blood, taken in a trial of the OX40 agonist ivuxolimab. These receptors originate from an adult with an advanced solid tumor such as melanoma, head and neck, liver or kidney cancer.

The chain uses TRBV5-1 and TRBJ1-2, with 10 positions matching TRBD1. Trimming cost V 4 bases and J 7 bases; bases outside gene matches: 7. Germline CDR1 is SGHRS and CDR2 is YFSETQ. CDR3 length: 14 residues. The CDR3 loop is CASSRGQGFPGYTF. In DNA, the CDR3 is TGCGCCAGCAGCCGGGGACAGGGGTTTCCTGGCTACACCTTC.

The chain uses TRBV6-5 and TRBJ1-5, with D hard to call. The V gene's germline CDR1 is MNHEY and CDR2 SVGAGI. This CDR3 has 15 residues. V was pared by 6 bases and J by 0 bases, with 12 bases between. CDR3 sequence reads: CASRKKVYSNQPQHF. The CDR3 coding sequence is TGTGCCAGCAGAAAAAAGGTATATAGCAATCAGCCCCAGCATTTT.

A few counts support this clone. The gene calls are TRBV5-1 and TRBJ2-5; a weak D match, TRBD1 (6 bases). The CDR3 totals 15 residues. Germline values: CDR1 SGHRS, CDR2 YFSETQ. V was trimmed by 2 bases and J by 2 bases, leaving 13 bases between them. The CDR3 here is CASSFGQLDQETQYF. For the CDR3, the DNA is TGCGCCAGCAGCTTCGGACAGCTAGATCAAGAGACCCAGTACTTC.